This T cell receptor beta chain stems from a study of CD8 T cells in ankylosing spondylitis. Regarding the study as a whole: Significant enrichment of disease-linked clones was reported in matched ankylosing spondylitis synovial fluid. Disease-linked clones were found to be CD8+ and relatively rare in peripheral blood.

The authors made TCR beta libraries by quantitative 5'-RACE with molecular barcodes. Using its own MiXCR run on the 5' RACE reads, TCRdb lists one record per CDR3 protein. The data contain 130,000 or so distinct CDR3 sequences, about 7% of them singletons. CDR3 length equals 17 residues. In germline, CDR1 is DFQATT, CDR2 SNEGSKA (reference sequence). Details on this clonotype: What it recognizes is unknown.

The receptor's source is a male donor with ankylosing spondylitis or in good health (not recorded which). The rearrangement joins TRBV20-1 to TRBJ2-3; TRBD2 matches at 8 bases. Source material: blood, either unsorted or a sorted T cell fraction (not recorded which). The CDR3 protein is CSFWGLAGGGATDTQYF. CDR3 bases: TGCTCCTTTTGGGGTCTGGCGGGAGGCGGGGCCACAGATACGCAGTATTTT.